This passage covers 5 T cell receptor beta chains from one sample sequenced in a study of shared T cell receptors in the human thymus. The data were produced by immunoSEQ multiplex PCR, yet TCRdb's version contains in-frame clones alone and is incomplete. The data show approximately 730,000 clones, approximately 85% seen once. The same sample was also used in a study of human thymus T cells.

The sequenced material came from thymocytes. The receptors here all came from a girl under two years old with a congenital heart defect.

The rearrangement links TRBV5-4 to TRBJ1-1; 7 bases fit TRBD1. V dropped 0 bases and J dropped 5; count of bases not matched to a gene: 13. This CDR3 contains 17 residues. Germline V gene lookup returns CDR1 SGHNT and CDR2 YYREEE (reference sequence). The DNA for the CDR3 is TGTGCCAGCAGCTTGGCCTGGACAGGATCAATGGGGACTGAAGCTTTCTTT. Residues: CASSLAWTGSMGTEAFF.

The chain has TRBV10-3 and TRBJ1-4; maybe TRBD1 (5 bases). The CDR3 sequence is 16 residues long. Germline V gene data show CDR1 as ENHRY and CDR2 as SYGVKD. Trimming took 0 bases from V and 0 from J, leaving 8 bases between them. The CDR3 DNA follows: TGTGCCATCAGTGAGTCAGGGGTTGCAACTAATGAAAAACTGTTTTTT. Encoded protein: CAISESGVATNEKLFF.

The CDR3 spells CASSFVQESSYNSPLHF. The CDR3, as DNA: TGTGCCAGCAGTTTCGTACAGGAGAGCTCCTATAATTCACCCCTCCACTTT. The chain uses TRBV27 and TRBJ1-6; D perhaps matches TRBD1 (5 bases). The germline gives CDR1 MNHEY, CDR2 SMNVEV (reference sequence). V lost 3 bases, J lost 0 bases, and 12 bases lay in between. The CDR3 has 17 residues.

Notes on this clone: The same CDR3 is also encoded by other DNA sequences in this sample. In DNA form, the CDR3 reads TGCGCCAGCAGCCAAGATTTAGGACAGGGCACAGATACGCAGTATTTT. Its protein product is CASSQDLGQGTDTQYF. V gene TRBV4-1 combines with J gene TRBJ2-3; TRBD1 matches at 7 bases. CDR1 is MGHRA, CDR2 YSYEKL, per germline. The CDR3 runs to 16 residues. The junction had 4 bases not matched to a gene; V was cut back by 0 bases and J by 1 base.

The CDR3 loop reads CASSGSGGGYTF. Written as DNA, the CDR3 is TGTGCCAGCAGCGGCTCAGGGGGCGGCTACACCTTC. This chain uses TRBV7-6 with TRBJ1-2; TRBD1 matches at 8 bases. Germline V gene data show CDR1 as SGHVS and CDR2 as FNYEAQ. This CDR3 is 12 amino acids long. V lost 5 bases to trimming and J lost 8 bases; unmatched junction nucleotides: 4.